This TCR beta chain is drawn from a study of graft-versus-host responses after intestinal transplantation. Study details: The study gave all recipients anti-thymocyte globulin induction, then tacrolimus and steroids for 2 to 3 years. Study conclusions and caveats: In patients with graft-donor T cell macrochimerism, allograft graft-versus-host to host-versus-graft clonal ratios were high. Association was observed between peak circulating GvH clone levels and early post-transplant HvG declines. GvH clones were identified in recipient marrow, with some first appearing in ileum or blood.

The V gene lost 10 bases and the J gene lost 3 bases, with 12 bases spanning the gap. Germline CDR1 KGHSH, CDR2 LQKENI. The CDR3 runs 12 residues. This clone was found once. Its specificity is not known. Profiled with immunoSEQ multiplex PCR; TCRdb holds only in-frame clones, not every one. The profile shows tens of thousands of clones, around 91% of them singletons. This sequence was found in a human patient who received an intestinal transplant, so some T cells may come from the graft donor. The source was PBMCs, collected roughly 120 days after intestinal transplantation. The chain couples TRBV18 to TRBJ1-1; unclear D gene. DNA of the CDR3: TGTGCCACCGCCCTAAAGGACACTGAAGCTTTCTTT. It codes for CATALKDTEAFF. The entire variable domain, with the rest obtained from reference TRBV18 and TRBJ1-1, is as follows: NAGVMQNPRHLVRRRGQEARLRCSPMKGHSHVYWYRQLPEEGLKFMVYLQKENIIDESGMPKERFSAEFPKEGPSILRIQQVVRGDSAAYFCATALKDTEAFFGQGTRLTVV.